Shown below are 28 T cell receptor beta chains from a single sample sequenced in a study of beta chain features in type 1 diabetes. Study results and limitations: Shorter TCRB CDR3s, moderately but significantly so, were found in Type 1 diabetes patients in all four CD4+ subsets.

No antigen has been identified for these receptors. As every portion of the isolated RNA was reverse transcribed, the sequencing read expressed TCRB transcripts. Produced via immunoSEQ multiplex PCR; TCRdb's table is partial and in-frame only. The sample records about 260,000 clones, approximately 20% being singletons. Sequenced: naive CD4+ T cells from blood. The receptors were gathered from a woman aged 40-49 years with type 1 diabetes.

The chain recombines TRBV4-3 with TRBJ2-1, with TRBD1 matching 7 bases. The CDR3 runs 15 residues. The germline gives CDR1 LGHNA, CDR2 YSLEER. The J segment lost 4 bases and the V segment lost 3 bases, leaving 6 bases of the junction unmatched. In DNA, the CDR3 is TGCGCCAGCAGCCATACAGGGGTAGGGTACAATGAGCAGTTCTTC. It yields the protein CASSHTGVGYNEQFF.

The chain uses TRBV18 and TRBJ1-2, with 7 positions matching TRBD1. Germline lookup yields CDR1 KGHSH and CDR2 LQKENI. After removal of 0 bases from V and 2 bases from J, the junction contained 3 bases not matched to a gene. The CDR3 runs to 15 residues. CDR3 amino acids: CASSPPTGSNYGYTF. For the CDR3, the DNA is TGTGCCAGCTCACCACCGACAGGGTCGAACTATGGCTACACCTTC.

This clone was seen only a few times. The J gene is TRBJ1-2, the V gene TRBV28, with 8 bases that match TRBD1. Germline lookup yields CDR1 MDHEN and CDR2 SYDVKM. There are 13 residues in the CDR3. The V gene end was trimmed by 5 bases and the J gene end by 8 bases; junction bases not matched to a gene: 7. The CDR3 DNA sequence: TGTGCCAGCAGTCCGGACAGGGTAGGAGGCTACACCTTC. It yields the protein CASSPDRVGGYTF.

The chain combines TRBV28 with TRBJ2-5; 7 bases line up with TRBD1. Germline V CDR1 and CDR2: MDHEN, SYDVKM. The CDR3 spans 11 residues. Unmatched junction bases numbered 0, after V lost 6 bases and J lost 5 bases. CDR3: CASRDRETQYF. CDR3 sequence (DNA): TGTGCCAGCAGGGACAGGGAGACCCAGTACTTC.

J is TRBJ1-5 and V is TRBV30; D perhaps matches TRBD1 (5 bases). The CDR3 spans 12 residues. Germline V lookup: CDR1 GTSNPN, CDR2 SVGIG (reference sequence). V lost 1 base to trimming and J lost 8 bases, with 9 bases between them. DNA for the CDR3: TGTGCCTGGAGTGGCCAGGGTAAGCCCCAGCATTTT. Residues: CAWSGQGKPQHF.

The chain has TRBV6-4 and TRBJ2-1; TRBD2 agrees at 11 bases. The germline V gene has CDR1 MRHNA and CDR2 SNTAGT. The CDR3 has 15 amino acids. V dropped 6 bases and J dropped 0; count of bases not matched to a gene: 1. The DNA for the CDR3 is TGTGCCAGCAGCACTAGCGGGAGCTCCTACAATGAGCAGTTCTTC. Amino acids: CASSTSGSSYNEQFF.

J is TRBJ1-2 and V is TRBV10-3; tentative D call: TRBD1 (6 bases). This CDR3 comprises 14 residues. V gave up 2 bases and J gave up 3 bases, with 10 bases separating them. Germline assignment: CDR1 ENHRY and CDR2 SYGVKD. The CDR3 DNA sequence: TGTGCCATCAGTGAGAGCAGGGGTGACTATGGCTACACCTTC. Its translation is CAISESRGDYGYTF.

CDR3 sequence (DNA): TGCGCCAGCAGCTTTGGACTAGCGGGAGGATTGCACAAGCAGTTCTTC. As protein: CASSFGLAGGLHKQFF. The J gene is TRBJ2-1, the V gene TRBV5-1; 14 nucleotides match TRBD2. V shed 2 bases, J shed 11 bases, and the junction held 9 bases outside the gene matches. The CDR3 is made up of 16 amino acids. Per the germline V gene, CDR1 is SGHRS and CDR2 is YFSETQ.

Note on this clone: Other DNA sequences in this specimen translate into the identical CDR3. The genes are TRBV5-1 and TRBJ1-1; D is uncertain. Germline CDR1 is SGHRS and CDR2 is YFSETQ. Trimming cost V 1 base and J 5 bases, with 6 bases left between them. The CDR3 consists of 12 residues. The CDR3 DNA follows: TGCGCCAGCAGCTTGTCGGGAACTGAAGCTTTCTTT. It is translated as CASSLSGTEAFF.

The sample holds a few counts of this clone. Other DNA variants within this sample encode the same CDR3. This chain connects TRBV7-3 to TRBJ2-1, with 14 bases lining up with TRBD2. V gave up 5 bases and J gave up 9 bases; unmatched junction bases: 6. There are 15 residues in the CDR3. Germline V lookup: CDR1 SGHTA, CDR2 FQGTGA. CDR3 amino acids: CASSPGLAGGLEQFF. CDR3 coding DNA: TGTGCCAGCAGCCCAGGACTAGCGGGGGGCCTTGAGCAGTTCTTC.

The chain carries TRBV5-4 and TRBJ2-6, with D possibly TRBD1 on 5 matching bases. Germline lookup yields CDR1 SGHNT and CDR2 YYREEE (reference sequence). The germline V and J ends were trimmed by 0 bases and 1 base, with 5 bases remaining between them. There are 15 residues in the CDR3. The CDR3 region is CASSLGQSGANVLTF. In DNA, the CDR3 is TGTGCCAGCAGCTTGGGACAGTCTGGGGCCAACGTCCTGACTTTC.

A few counts support this clone. The V and J genes are TRBV7-9 and TRBJ1-6; 8 positions agree with TRBD1. The CDR3 extends over 14 amino acids. Per the germline V gene, CDR1 is SEHNR and CDR2 is FQNEAQ (reference sequence). The trim removed 5 bases at V and 10 bases at J, leaving 7 bases unmatched. The CDR3 sequence is CASSDGQGRSPLHF. CDR3 in DNA: TGTGCCAGCAGCGACGGACAGGGAAGATCACCCCTCCACTTT.

The genes are TRBV5-1 and TRBJ1-4; 11 nucleotides agree with TRBD1. CDR1 SGHRS and CDR2 YFSETQ come from the germline V gene. The CDR3 loop spans 15 amino acids. V lost 6 bases, J lost 0 bases, and 1 base stayed unmatched. The DNA of the CDR3 is TGCGCCAGCACGGGACAGGGGGCAACTAATGAAAAACTGTTTTTT. It codes for CASTGQGATNEKLFF.

V is TRBV9 and J is TRBJ2-3; tentative D call: TRBD2 (6 bases). CDR1 and CDR2 from the germline V gene are SGDLS and YYNGEE. CDR3 length: 17 amino acids. The V and J ends lost 4 bases and 0 bases respectively, with 18 bases between them. The CDR3 sequence is CASSLSNGGMSTDTQYF. The CDR3 DNA is TGTGCCAGCAGCCTCTCTAATGGGGGGATGAGCACAGATACGCAGTATTTT.

CDR3 DNA sequence: TGTGCCAGCAGCTTCATGGGGGACAGGAACCAGCCCCAGCATTTT. Its translation is CASSFMGDRNQPQHF. J is TRBJ1-5 and V is TRBV5-6; 8 bases are shared with TRBD1. From germline, CDR1 is SGHDT and CDR2 YYEEEE. This CDR3 is 15 amino acids long. J was trimmed by 7 bases and V by 2 bases; bases with no gene match: 8.

This clone has a handful of counts. J is TRBJ2-1 and V is TRBV9; 7 nucleotides align to TRBD1. There are 14 residues in the CDR3. The V gene end was trimmed by 2 bases and the J gene end by 9 bases; junction bases not matched to a gene: 8. The germline V gene encodes CDR1 SGDLS and CDR2 YYNGEE. The CDR3 spells CASSVGTENGEQFF. CDR3 nucleotide sequence: TGTGCCAGCAGCGTTGGGACAGAGAACGGTGAGCAGTTCTTC. Drawing the rest from reference TRBV9 and TRBJ2-1, the complete variable domain is DSGVTQTPKHLITATGQRVTLRCSPRSGDLSVYWYQQSLDQGLQFLIQYYNGEERAKGNILERFSAQQFPDLHSELNLSSLELGDSALYFCASSVGTENGEQFFGPGTRLTVL.

This chain joins TRBV18 and TRBJ2-4, with 7 bases matching TRBD2. CDR3 length: 14 residues. Germline V gene data show CDR1 as KGHSH and CDR2 as LQKENI. V trimming: 3 bases; J trimming: 10 bases; junction bases outside the gene matches: 9. The CDR3 sequence is CASSPPGTIGIQYF. CDR3 nucleotide sequence: TGTGCCAGCTCACCTCCGGGGACTATAGGGATTCAGTACTTC.

This chain joins TRBV28 and TRBJ1-5; no firm D call. V was shortened by 10 bases and J by 6 bases, with 13 bases between the two germline ends. This CDR3 has 12 residues. Germline V gene lookup returns CDR1 MDHEN and CDR2 SYDVKM. The CDR3 region has the DNA TGTGCCATCCGCGGGAGGGCTCAGCCCCAGCATTTT. Translation: CAIRGRAQPQHF. Together with reference TRBV28 and TRBJ1-5, the CDR3 gives the full variable domain: DVKVTQSSRYLVKRTGEKVFLECVQDMDHENMFWYRQDPGLGLRLIYFSYDVKMKEKGDIPEGYSVSREKKERFSLILESASTNQTSMYLCAIRGRAQPQHFGDGTRLSIL.

This clone has only a few counts. The chain has TRBV2 and TRBJ1-2; no firm D call. V lost 8 bases, J lost 0 bases, and 7 bases lay in between. The CDR3 sequence is 12 residues long. Per germline, CDR1 SNHLY and CDR2 FYNNEI. The CDR3 DNA is TGTGCCAGCCGACAAACTAACTATGGCTACACCTTC. Residues: CASRQTNYGYTF.

This clone has a handful of counts. This sequence joins TRBV11-2 and TRBJ2-1, with 14 bases lining up with TRBD2. The CDR3 is made up of 18 amino acids. The V segment lost 5 bases and the J segment 0 bases; nucleotides outside the gene matches: 6. CDR1 and CDR2 from the germline V gene are SGHAT and FQNNGV. The CDR3 DNA follows: TGTGCCAGCAGCCCGGGGACTAGCGGGAGCACCTCCTACAATGAGCAGTTCTTC. This sequence encodes CASSPGTSGSTSYNEQFF.

This chain links TRBV29-1 with TRBJ1-2; 9 bases fit TRBD1. CDR1 and CDR2 (germline): SQVTM, ANQGSEA. Trimming removed 5 bases from V and 8 bases from J; junction bases left unmatched: 9. The CDR3 is 13 residues long. CDR3 nucleotide sequence: TGCAGCGTTTCAACCGGGACAGGGAAAGGCTACACCTTC. Its translation is CSVSTGTGKGYTF.

In its sample, this clone was seen a few times. CDR3 sequence reads: CASSYENSGANVLTF. DNA for the CDR3: TGTGCCAGCTCATACGAGAACTCTGGGGCCAACGTCCTGACTTTC. J is TRBJ2-6 and V is TRBV18; D is unresolved. This CDR3 has 15 residues. CDR1 KGHSH and CDR2 LQKENI come from the germline V gene. V lost 5 bases, J lost 0 bases, and 8 bases lay in between.

The chain uses TRBV18 and TRBJ1-3, with TRBD1 matching 8 bases. Germline lookup yields CDR1 KGHSH and CDR2 LQKENI. J was trimmed by 0 bases and V by 3 bases; bases with no gene match: 1. CDR3 length equals 15 residues. The CDR3 nucleotides are TGTGCCAGCTCACCGACAGGGGCCTCTGGAAACACCATATATTTT. Residues: CASSPTGASGNTIYF.

A few counts support this clone. The rearrangement joins TRBV6-5 to TRBJ2-5, with D possibly matching TRBD1 (5 bases). This CDR3 region has 14 residues. Trimming removed 6 bases at V and 1 base at J, with 12 bases between. Germline CDR1 MNHEY, CDR2 SVGAGI. The CDR3 nucleotides are TGTGCCAGCAGACCTCTTGGGGCCCAAGAGACCCAGTACTTC. Protein product: CASRPLGAQETQYF.

This clone has only a few counts. This chain uses TRBV5-1 with TRBJ1-1; the D gene is possibly TRBD1 (5 bases). This CDR3 is built from 13 residues. CDR1 is SGHRS and CDR2 is YFSETQ in the germline V gene. Between the trimmed V and J ends, which lost 0 bases and 6 bases, there was a span of 9 bases. CDR3 sequence (DNA): TGCGCCAGCAGCTTGGTTTCAGGGTCTGAAGCTTTCTTT. Protein sequence: CASSLVSGSEAFF.

The CDR3, as DNA: TGCGCCAGCAGCCAAGTTACAGGGCTTGAAGCTTTCTTT. Translated, it gives CASSQVTGLEAFF. The V and J genes are TRBV4-3 and TRBJ1-1; weak D call: TRBD1 (6 bases). CDR1 and CDR2 (germline): LGHNA, YSLEER. Trimming took 1 base from V and 7 from J, leaving 10 bases between them. This CDR3 spans 13 amino acids.

This chain links TRBV30 with TRBJ2-1; TRBD2 aligns across 9 bases. This CDR3 comprises 14 residues. CDR1 is GTSNPN, CDR2 SVGIG, per germline (reference sequence). The J segment lost 7 bases and the V segment lost 0 bases, leaving 4 bases of the junction unmatched. The CDR3 sequence is CAWSVAGGQNEQFF. In DNA, the CDR3 is TGTGCCTGGAGTGTTGCGGGAGGGCAGAATGAGCAGTTCTTC.

V and J are TRBV30 and TRBJ1-2; 9 nucleotides match TRBD1. The CDR3 runs 12 residues. Per germline, CDR1 GTSNPN and CDR2 SVGIG (reference sequence). Germline trimming cut 5 bases from V and 6 bases from J; bases unmatched to any gene: 4. CDR3 bases: TGTGCCTGGCCACAGGGGGCTCATGGCTACACCTTC. It is translated as CAWPQGAHGYTF.